The present T cell receptor (beta chain) was sequenced within a study of T-cell reconstitution after alpha-beta-depleted transplantation in children. Unique molecular identifiers were incorporated into the prepared TCRbeta library. TCRdb itself ran the PCR reads through MiXCR, one entry per CDR3 protein. The table includes about 300,000 distinct CDR3 sequences, over 9.5% detected once. Findings and caveats of the study: After transplant, high TCRbeta diversity at day 60 in some patients arose from surviving recipient T cells and thymic progenitors. Several hundred graft clones that had expanded were reportedly the source of alpha-beta T cells about two months after transplant.

The CDR3 has 18 residues. The germline V gene encodes CDR1 SGHTA and CDR2 FQGTGA. The junction had 9 bases not matched to a gene; V was cut back by 4 bases and J by 0 bases. Comment on this clonotype: What it binds is not known.

The sample was PBMCs, taken before TCRalphabeta/CD19-depleted stem cell transplant. The clonotype comes from a boy less than two years old with acute myeloid leukemia, due to receive a stem cell transplant. This chain links TRBV7-3 with TRBJ2-6; 7 nucleotides agree with TRBD1. CDR3 in DNA: TGTGCCAGCAGCTCCTTAGGGGGCCCCTTCTCTGGGGCCAACGTCCTGACTTTC. This sequence encodes CASSSLGGPFSGANVLTF.